The rows below give T cell receptor beta chains drawn from one sample of a study of T cell changes during pregnancy in multiple sclerosis. TCRdb's copy holds only in-frame clones and misses some; the assay was immunoSEQ multiplex PCR. The sample shows 30,000 to 35,000 clones, 85% to 90% of them seen only once. The sample consisted of CD8+ T cells from peripheral blood mononuclear cells, taken before pregnancy. The receptors were sampled from a female donor with multiple sclerosis, enrolled in a pregnancy study. Each CDR3 is given with its conserved first and last residue. Fields, in order: V gene, D gene, clone size, J gene, CDR3 DNA, CDR3 protein. A D gene is named only where the DNA matches it firmly. Clone size is stated in some rows and not others, as once, few, many or a class when expanded.

V gene: TRBV2
D gene: .
clone size: .
J gene: TRBJ1-1
CDR3 DNA: TGTGCCAGCAGTGAAACGGGGTACACTGAAGCTTTCTTT
CDR3 protein: CASSETGYTEAFF

V gene: TRBV27
D gene: .
clone size: .
J gene: TRBJ1-1
CDR3 DNA: TGTGCCAGCAGTTTAGGGGCAGGTACAGTGAACACTGAAGCTTTCTTT
CDR3 protein: CASSLGAGTVNTEAFF

V gene: TRBV6-4
D gene: .
clone size: .
J gene: TRBJ2-3
CDR3 DNA: TGTGCCAGCAGTGGGGGGCAGTTGGGCACAGATACGCAGTATTTT
CDR3 protein: CASSGGQLGTDTQYF

V gene: TRBV6-6
D gene: .
clone size: .
J gene: TRBJ1-3
CDR3 DNA: TGTGCCAGCAGTTATGTGGATCTAGAGGACACCATATATTTT
CDR3 protein: CASSYVDLEDTIYF

V gene: TRBV19
D gene: .
clone size: few
J gene: TRBJ1-5
CDR3 DNA: TGTGCCAGTAGTCACAGGGACTACTATCAGCCCCAGCATTTT
CDR3 protein: CASSHRDYYQPQHF

V gene: TRBV14
D gene: .
clone size: .
J gene: TRBJ2-7
CDR3 DNA: TGTGCCAGCAGCCAAGTAGTCTACGAGCAGTACTTC
CDR3 protein: CASSQVVYEQYF

V gene: TRBV4-2
D gene: TRBD2
clone size: .
J gene: TRBJ2-1
CDR3 DNA: TGTGCCAGCAGCCAAGTGGGAGGAGGACTAGCGGGGGGGAGCGATGAGCAGTTCTTC
CDR3 protein: CASSQVGGGLAGGSDEQFF

V gene: TRBV28
D gene: .
clone size: .
J gene: TRBJ1-6
CDR3 DNA: TGTGCCAGCAGTTTGGCGGGGACTGCGAATTCACCCCTCCACTTT
CDR3 protein: CASSLAGTANSPLHF

V gene: TRBV6-6
D gene: .
clone size: .
J gene: TRBJ2-2
CDR3 DNA: TGTGCCGGCTCCCGGCCCGGGTACACCGGGGAGCTGTTTTTT
CDR3 protein: CAGSRPGYTGELFF

V gene: TRBV5-5
D gene: .
clone size: .
J gene: TRBJ1-2
CDR3 DNA: TGTGCCAGCAGCCCAGTCCGAAGTTCGGCGGGGGGCTACACCTTC
CDR3 protein: CASSPVRSSAGGYTF